Shown below are 24 T cell receptor beta chains from a single sample sequenced in a study of T cell responses to AZD1222 COVID-19 vaccine. Sequencing was performed with immunoSEQ multiplex PCR; in TCRdb, only in-frame clones are kept and a portion is missing. This sample has fewer than 85,000 clones, with around 89% found just once. This sample comprised peripheral blood, obtained 28 days after the second dose of the MenACWY control vaccine. All receptors come from an adult who received the MenACWY meningococcal vaccine as a control.

This rearrangement joins TRBV6-2 or TRBV6-3 to TRBJ2-7, with TRBD1 matching over 8 bases. In germline, CDR1 is MNHEY, CDR2 SVGEGT. The CDR3 runs to 14 residues. The V segment lost 4 bases and the J segment 5 bases; nucleotides outside the gene matches: 7. CDR3 loop: CASSSGTGGHEQYF. As DNA, the CDR3 is TGTGCCAGCAGTTCCGGGACAGGCGGCCACGAGCAGTACTTC.

The chain uses TRBV3-1 (or the pseudogene TRBV3-2) and TRBJ2-7; maybe TRBD1 (6 bases). CDR3 length: 13 amino acids. Germline V gene data show CDR1 as LGHDT and CDR2 as YNNKEL (reference sequence). V shed 5 bases and J shed 2 bases, with 10 bases lying between them. The CDR3 DNA reads as TGTGCCAGCAGCTGGGGGCGGACCTACGAGCAGTACTTC. Its translation: CASSWGRTYEQYF.

This clone was observed once. CDR3 coding DNA: TGTGCCAGCAGTCGACTAGCGGGAGACACCGGGGAGCTGTTTTTT. This codes for CASSRLAGDTGELFF. This chain connects TRBV27 to TRBJ2-2; 12 bases fit TRBD2. CDR3 length: 15 residues. The V and J ends lost 5 bases and 3 bases, in that order; junction bases with no gene match: 1. The germline V gene encodes CDR1 MNHEY and CDR2 SMNVEV (reference sequence).

This clone was recorded a few times. The chain combines TRBV15 with TRBJ1-1; TRBD1 is a possible D gene (6 bases). Germline V gene lookup returns CDR1 LNHNV and CDR2 YYDKDF (reference sequence). Trimming pared 0 bases from V and 11 bases from J, leaving 10 bases between. This CDR3 has 12 residues. The CDR3 here is CATSRDGTTAFF. CDR3 coding DNA: TGTGCCACCAGCAGAGATGGGACAACTGCTTTCTTT. Together with reference TRBV15 and TRBJ1-1, the CDR3 gives the full variable domain: DAMVIQNPRYQVTQFGKPVTLSCSQTLNHNVMYWYQQKSSQAPKLLFHYYDKDFNNEADTPDNFQSRRPNTSFCFLDIRSPGLGDTAMYLCATSRDGTTAFFGQGTRLTVV.

In this sample, this clone turned up once. This chain links TRBV2 with TRBJ2-7; weak D call: TRBD1 (6 bases). This CDR3 has 13 residues. The ends were cut back, 8 bases at V and 5 bases at J, with 16 bases in the middle. Germline lookup yields CDR1 SNHLY and CDR2 FYNNEI. The DNA of the CDR3 is TGTGCCAGCCTCCGGAACAGGGACGACGAGCAGTACTTC. Translation: CASLRNRDDEQYF.

The chain has TRBV11-1 and TRBJ1-1; the D is unclear. The CDR3 runs to 12 residues. The V end was cut by 4 bases, the J end by 7 bases, with 10 bases between. In germline, CDR1 is SGHAT, CDR2 FQDESV (reference sequence). CDR3 coding DNA: TGTGCCAGCAGCTCCCGTAGGAATGAAGCTTTCTTT. Protein: CASSSRRNEAFF.

The rearrangement uses TRBV7-9 and TRBJ2-7; D unclear. The germline CDR1 and CDR2 sequences are SEHNR and FQNEAQ (reference sequence). Trimming cost V 5 bases and J 6 bases, with 11 bases left between them. CDR3 length: 12 residues. CDR3 sequence reads: CASSRPLGEQYF. The DNA of the CDR3 is TGTGCCAGCAGCCGCCCATTAGGCGAGCAGTACTTC.

The CDR3 nucleotides read TGTGCCAGCGGGGGGAACGTGGCTAATGAAAAACTGTTTTTT. This encodes CASGGNVANEKLFF. The V and J genes are TRBV28 and TRBJ1-4; D is perhaps TRBD1 (5 bases). CDR3 length: 14 residues. From germline, CDR1 is MDHEN and CDR2 SYDVKM. V lost 8 bases and J 3 bases, leaving 13 bases between the germline ends.

This chain joins TRBV3-1 (or the pseudogene TRBV3-2) and TRBJ1-2; unclear D gene. CDR3 length equals 12 residues. CDR1 and CDR2 from the germline V gene are LGHDT and YNNKEL (reference sequence). Trimming cost V 0 bases and J 6 bases, with 5 bases left between them. The CDR3 loop reads CASSQDGHGYTF. The DNA for the CDR3 is TGTGCCAGCAGCCAAGACGGACATGGCTACACCTTC.

The V gene is TRBV6-5, the J gene TRBJ2-3; TRBD1 is a possible D gene (6 bases). The germline V and J ends were trimmed by 4 bases and 3 bases, with 14 bases remaining between them. Germline V CDR1 and CDR2: MNHEY, SVGAGI. The CDR3 spans 15 residues. CDR3 amino acids: CASSLQGLLTDTQYF. The DNA of the CDR3 is TGTGCCAGCAGTTTACAGGGTCTTTTAACAGATACGCAGTATTTT.

The chain combines TRBV28 with TRBJ1-5; TRBD1 agrees at 7 bases. The CDR3 length is 14 residues. The trim removed 5 bases at V and 6 bases at J, leaving 7 bases unmatched. Germline V gene lookup returns CDR1 MDHEN and CDR2 SYDVKM. The CDR3 protein is CASSVTGAAQPQHF. CDR3 sequence (DNA): TGTGCCAGCAGTGTTACAGGGGCGGCTCAGCCCCAGCATTTT. Filled out from reference TRBV28 and TRBJ1-5, the complete variable domain reads DVKVTQSSRYLVKRTGEKVFLECVQDMDHENMFWYRQDPGLGLRLIYFSYDVKMKEKGDIPEGYSVSREKKERFSLILESASTNQTSMYLCASSVTGAAQPQHFGDGTRLSIL.

This clone was found a few times. This CDR3 reads CASIRVAGANEQFF. The CDR3 coding sequence is TGCGCCAGCATAAGGGTAGCGGGAGCTAATGAGCAGTTCTTC. This chain uses TRBV5-1 with TRBJ2-1; 9 bases map to TRBD2. With V trimmed by 6 bases and J by 7 bases, 8 bases remained unmatched. The germline CDR1 and CDR2 sequences are SGHRS and YFSETQ. The CDR3 totals 14 residues.

The chain is built from TRBV4-3 and TRBJ1-1; D is unclear. The CDR3 consists of 13 residues. Germline CDR1 reads LGHNA; CDR2 reads YSLEER. With 1 base removed from V and 3 bases from J, the gap between germline ends came to 6 bases. The CDR3 region has the DNA TGCGCCAGCAGCCAAGGTTGGGACACTGAAGCTTTCTTT. Translation: CASSQGWDTEAFF.

V usage is TRBV7-2 and J usage is TRBJ2-7; 11 nucleotides match TRBD1. V lost 3 bases and J lost 1; bases outside the gene matches: 5. Looked up from germline, CDR1 is SGHTA and CDR2 is FQGNSA. This CDR3 is 16 amino acids long. CDR3 protein: CASSFGTGGLSYEQYF. The CDR3 DNA is TGTGCCAGCAGCTTTGGGACAGGGGGTTTGTCCTACGAGCAGTACTTC.

By sample fraction, this clone is medium-sized. This chain links TRBV3-1 (or the pseudogene TRBV3-2) with TRBJ1-2, with 10 bases matching TRBD1. The CDR3 length is 19 residues. V lost 0 bases to trimming and J lost 5 bases; unmatched junction nucleotides: 15. CDR1 and CDR2 from the germline V gene are LGHDT and YNNKEL (reference sequence). CDR3 residues: CASSQEGRFVTGGFYGYTF. DNA of the CDR3: TGTGCCAGCAGCCAAGAGGGTCGGTTTGTGACAGGGGGCTTTTATGGCTACACCTTC.

The chain couples TRBV18 to TRBJ1-5, with unresolved D. Per germline, CDR1 KGHSH and CDR2 LQKENI. This CDR3 comprises 13 residues. Deletions cut 3 bases from V and 4 bases from J, with 7 bases between. Here the CDR3 DNA reads TGTGCCAGCTCACCTGGGGAAAATCAGCCCCAGCATTTT. Translated, it gives CASSPGENQPQHF.

This chain uses TRBV9 with TRBJ1-3; 7 bases match TRBD1. The junction had 8 bases not matched to a gene; V was cut back by 2 bases and J by 0 bases. Germline CDR1 and CDR2: SGDLS and YYNGEE. The CDR3 runs to 17 residues. The CDR3 is CASSVGSGGNSGNTIYF. CDR3 sequence (DNA): TGTGCCAGCAGCGTTGGGTCAGGGGGAAACTCTGGAAACACCATATATTTT.

The sample holds one count of this clone. This rearrangement joins TRBV7-9 to TRBJ1-6; D gene uncertain. Germline lookup yields CDR1 SEHNR and CDR2 FQNEAQ (reference sequence). V gave up 1 base and J gave up 9 bases, with 16 bases separating them. The CDR3 covers 16 residues. The CDR3 sequence: CASSLVFTTRGSPLHF. The CDR3 DNA is TGTGCCAGCAGCTTAGTGTTCACGACAAGAGGTTCACCCCTCCACTTT.

The chain uses TRBV6-6 and TRBJ1-2, with D uncertain. The V and J ends lost 8 bases and 8 bases respectively, with 12 bases between them. CDR1 MNHNY and CDR2 SVGAGI come from the germline V gene (reference sequence). The CDR3 is made up of 11 amino acids. The CDR3 region is CASSPGRGYTF. The CDR3 nucleotides are TGTGCCAGCTCCCCTGGCCGAGGCTACACCTTC.

V is TRBV6-5 and J is TRBJ1-1; D is possibly TRBD1 (6 bases). Germline V gene lookup returns CDR1 MNHEY and CDR2 SVGAGI. This CDR3 region has 15 residues. V shed 6 bases and J shed 4 bases, with 18 bases lying between them. The CDR3 sequence: CASSPVTGILTEAFF. The CDR3 bases are TGTGCCAGCAGCCCCGTGACAGGCATACTCACTGAAGCTTTCTTT.

V gene TRBV7-6 combines with J gene TRBJ2-3; D is uncertain. CDR3 length equals 14 residues. V lost 4 bases and J 2 bases, leaving 10 bases between the germline ends. Germline V gene lookup returns CDR1 SGHVS and CDR2 FNYEAQ. CDR3 sequence (DNA): TGTGCCAGCAGCTACGGACCTTCCACAGATACGCAGTATTTT. Protein: CASSYGPSTDTQYF.

The V and J genes are TRBV6-6 and TRBJ2-2, with D tentatively TRBD1 (6 bases). The CDR3 extends over 13 amino acids. In germline, CDR1 is MNHNY, CDR2 SVGAGI (reference sequence). V lost 7 bases, J lost 5 bases, and 11 bases lay in between. This chain's CDR3 is CASNPQGTGELFF. The DNA of the CDR3 is TGTGCCAGCAATCCCCAGGGGACCGGGGAGCTGTTTTTT.

This clone was detected a few times. The V call is TRBV6-4, the J call TRBJ2-6, with D unresolved. Germline assignment: CDR1 MRHNA and CDR2 SNTAGT. V gave up 6 bases and J gave up 0 bases, with 12 bases separating them. CDR3 length equals 16 residues. CDR3 sequence reads: CASRDPGTSGANVLTF. The DNA of the CDR3 is TGTGCCAGCAGGGACCCAGGAACCTCTGGGGCCAACGTCCTGACTTTC.

This clone has a single count. The gene calls are TRBV28 and TRBJ2-2; no definite D call. Germline V gives CDR1 MDHEN, CDR2 SYDVKM. This CDR3 is built from 15 residues. V was trimmed by 3 bases and J by 7 bases, leaving 15 bases between them. The CDR3 loop is CASSFYPRISGELFF. The CDR3 DNA follows: TGTGCCAGCAGTTTTTATCCACGGATTAGCGGGGAGCTGTTTTTT.